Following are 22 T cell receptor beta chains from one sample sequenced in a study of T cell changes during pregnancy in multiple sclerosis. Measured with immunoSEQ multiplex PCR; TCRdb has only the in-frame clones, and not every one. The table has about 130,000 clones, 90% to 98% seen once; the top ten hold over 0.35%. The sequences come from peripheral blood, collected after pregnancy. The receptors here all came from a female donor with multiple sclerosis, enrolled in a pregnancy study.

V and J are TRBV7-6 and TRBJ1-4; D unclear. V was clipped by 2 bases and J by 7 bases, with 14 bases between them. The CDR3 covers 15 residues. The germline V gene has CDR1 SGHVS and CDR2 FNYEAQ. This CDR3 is CASSLMTSGSEKLFF. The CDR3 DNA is TGTGCCAGCAGCTTAATGACGTCGGGGAGTGAAAAACTGTTTTTT. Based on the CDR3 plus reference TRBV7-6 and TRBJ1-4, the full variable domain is GAGVSQSPRYKVTKRGQDVALRCDPISGHVSLYWYRQALGQGPEFLTYFNYEAQQDKSGLPNDRFSAERPEGSISTLTIQRTEQRDSAMYRCASSLMTSGSEKLFFGSGTQLSVL.

The CDR3, as DNA: TGTGCCAGCAGATACGAACAGGGCCTGGCTACTGAAGCTTTCTTT. Amino acid sequence: CASRYEQGLATEAFF. The chain employs TRBV6-5 and TRBJ1-1, with D tentatively TRBD1 (6 bases). The germline V and J ends were trimmed by 6 bases and 5 bases, with 19 bases remaining between them. CDR3 size: 15 residues. Per the germline V gene, CDR1 is MNHEY and CDR2 is SVGAGI.

Written as DNA, the CDR3 is TGTGCCAGCTCAGTCGCAGATACGCAGTATTTT. It codes for CASSVADTQYF. The V and J genes are TRBV18 and TRBJ2-3; D remains ambiguous. Between the trimmed V and J ends, which lost 5 bases and 4 bases, there was a span of 4 bases. The CDR3 loop spans 11 amino acids. CDR1 is KGHSH and CDR2 is LQKENI in the germline V gene.

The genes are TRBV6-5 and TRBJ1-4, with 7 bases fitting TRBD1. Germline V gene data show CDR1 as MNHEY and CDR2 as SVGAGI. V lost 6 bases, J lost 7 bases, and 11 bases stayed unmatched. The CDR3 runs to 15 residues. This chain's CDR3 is CASRAMTGRGEKLFF. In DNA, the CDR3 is TGTGCCAGCAGAGCGATGACAGGGCGCGGTGAAAAACTGTTTTTT.

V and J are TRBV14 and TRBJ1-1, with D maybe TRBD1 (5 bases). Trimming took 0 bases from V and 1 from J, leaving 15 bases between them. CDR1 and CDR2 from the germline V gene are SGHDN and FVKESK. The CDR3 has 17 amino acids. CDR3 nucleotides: TGTGCCAGCAGCCAAGATACCCCTGGACACTGGAACACTGAAGCTTTCTTT. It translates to CASSQDTPGHWNTEAFF.

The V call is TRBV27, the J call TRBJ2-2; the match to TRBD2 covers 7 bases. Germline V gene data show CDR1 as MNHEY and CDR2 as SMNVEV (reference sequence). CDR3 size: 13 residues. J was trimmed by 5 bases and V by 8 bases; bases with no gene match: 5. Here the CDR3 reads CASRWGGTGELFF. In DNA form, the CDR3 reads TGTGCCAGCCGTTGGGGGGGTACCGGGGAGCTGTTTTTT.

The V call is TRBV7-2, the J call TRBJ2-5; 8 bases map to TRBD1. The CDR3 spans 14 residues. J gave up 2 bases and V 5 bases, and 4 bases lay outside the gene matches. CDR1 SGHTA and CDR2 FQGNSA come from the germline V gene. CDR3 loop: CASSTWTGQETQYF. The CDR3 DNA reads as TGTGCCAGCAGCACTTGGACAGGGCAAGAGACCCAGTACTTC.

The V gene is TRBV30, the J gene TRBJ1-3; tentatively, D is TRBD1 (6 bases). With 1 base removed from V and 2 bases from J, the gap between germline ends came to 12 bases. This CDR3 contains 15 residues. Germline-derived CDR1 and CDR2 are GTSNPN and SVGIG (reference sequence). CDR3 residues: CAWSEGQGPGNTIYF. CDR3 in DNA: TGTGCCTGGAGTGAGGGGCAGGGGCCTGGAAACACCATATATTTT.

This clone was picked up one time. The CDR3 protein is CASTITGTGANVLTF. The CDR3 nucleotides are TGTGCCAGCACAATCACAGGGACCGGGGCCAACGTCCTGACTTTC. This chain joins TRBV2 and TRBJ2-6; a possible D gene is TRBD1 (6 bases). Trimming stripped 7 bases from V and 4 bases from J, with 14 bases between. Germline lookup yields CDR1 SNHLY and CDR2 FYNNEI. This CDR3 contains 15 residues.

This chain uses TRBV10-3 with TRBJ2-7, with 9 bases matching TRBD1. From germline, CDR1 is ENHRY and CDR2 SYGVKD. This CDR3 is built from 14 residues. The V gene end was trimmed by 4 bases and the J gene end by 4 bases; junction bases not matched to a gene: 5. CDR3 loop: CAISGPGQGYEQYF. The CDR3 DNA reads TGTGCCATCAGTGGACCGGGACAGGGATACGAGCAGTACTTC.

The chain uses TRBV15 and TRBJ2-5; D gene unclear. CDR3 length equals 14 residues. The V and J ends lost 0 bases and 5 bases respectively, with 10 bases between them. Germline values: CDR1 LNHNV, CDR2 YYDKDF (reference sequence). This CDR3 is CATSRDFEEETQYF. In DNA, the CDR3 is TGTGCCACCAGCAGAGATTTTGAGGAGGAGACCCAGTACTTC.

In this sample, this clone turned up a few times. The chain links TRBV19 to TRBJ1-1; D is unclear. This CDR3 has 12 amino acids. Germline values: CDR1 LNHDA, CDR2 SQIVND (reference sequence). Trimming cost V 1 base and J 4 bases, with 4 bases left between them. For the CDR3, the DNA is TGTGCCAGTAGTATAGGTAGCACTGAAGCTTTCTTT. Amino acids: CASSIGSTEAFF.

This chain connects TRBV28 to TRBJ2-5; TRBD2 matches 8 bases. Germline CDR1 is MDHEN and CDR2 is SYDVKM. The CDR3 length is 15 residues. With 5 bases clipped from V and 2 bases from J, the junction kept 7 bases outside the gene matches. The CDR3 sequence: CASSPGGAVQETQYF. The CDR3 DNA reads TGTGCCAGCAGTCCCGGGGGGGCTGTGCAAGAGACCCAGTACTTC.

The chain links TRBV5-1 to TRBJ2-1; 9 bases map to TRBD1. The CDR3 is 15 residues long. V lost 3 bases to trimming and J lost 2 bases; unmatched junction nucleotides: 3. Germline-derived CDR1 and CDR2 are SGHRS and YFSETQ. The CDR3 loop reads CASSWGTGTYNEQFF. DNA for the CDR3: TGCGCCAGCAGCTGGGGGACAGGGACCTACAATGAGCAGTTCTTC.

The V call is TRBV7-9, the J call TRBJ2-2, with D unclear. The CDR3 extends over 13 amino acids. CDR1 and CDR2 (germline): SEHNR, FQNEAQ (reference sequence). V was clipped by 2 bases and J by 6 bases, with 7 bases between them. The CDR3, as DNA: TGTGCCAGCAGCTTATTAGTATCCGGGGAGCTGTTTTTT. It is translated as CASSLLVSGELFF.

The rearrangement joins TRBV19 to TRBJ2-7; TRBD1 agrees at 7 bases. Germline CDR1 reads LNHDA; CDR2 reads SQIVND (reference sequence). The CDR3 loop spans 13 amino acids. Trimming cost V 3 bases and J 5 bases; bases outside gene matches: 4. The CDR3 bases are TGTGCCAGTAGTATGACAGGGAGAAACGAGCAGTACTTC. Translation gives CASSMTGRNEQYF.

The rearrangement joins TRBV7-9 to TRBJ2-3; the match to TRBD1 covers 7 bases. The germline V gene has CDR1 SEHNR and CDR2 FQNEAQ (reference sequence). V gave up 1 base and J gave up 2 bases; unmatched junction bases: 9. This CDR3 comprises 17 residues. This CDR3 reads CASSLVSGTAFTDTQYF. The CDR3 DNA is TGTGCCAGCAGCTTAGTCTCCGGGACAGCCTTCACAGATACGCAGTATTTT.

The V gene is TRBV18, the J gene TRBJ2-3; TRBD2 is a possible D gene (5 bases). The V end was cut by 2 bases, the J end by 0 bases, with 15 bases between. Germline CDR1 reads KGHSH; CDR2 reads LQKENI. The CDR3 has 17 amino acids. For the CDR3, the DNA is TGTGCCAGCTCACCAGGGATTGCTAGCCCTAGCACAGATACGCAGTATTTT. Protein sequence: CASSPGIASPSTDTQYF.

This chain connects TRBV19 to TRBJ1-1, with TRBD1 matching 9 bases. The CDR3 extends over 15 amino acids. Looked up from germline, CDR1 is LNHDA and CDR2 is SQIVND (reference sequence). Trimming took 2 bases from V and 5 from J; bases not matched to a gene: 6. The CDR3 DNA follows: TGTGCCAGTAGTATAATCGGGACAGGGTCGACTGAAGCTTTCTTT. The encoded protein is CASSIIGTGSTEAFF.

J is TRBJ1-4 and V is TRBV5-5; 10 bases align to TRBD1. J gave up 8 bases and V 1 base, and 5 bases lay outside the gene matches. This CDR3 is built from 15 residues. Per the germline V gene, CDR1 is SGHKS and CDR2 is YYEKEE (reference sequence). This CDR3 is CASSLKGQGHEKLFF. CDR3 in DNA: TGTGCCAGCAGCTTGAAGGGACAGGGGCACGAAAAACTGTTTTTT.

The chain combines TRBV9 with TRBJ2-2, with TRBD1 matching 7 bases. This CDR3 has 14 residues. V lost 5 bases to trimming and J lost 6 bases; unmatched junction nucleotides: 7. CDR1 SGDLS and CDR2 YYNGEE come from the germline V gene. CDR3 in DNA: TGTGCCAGCAGGGATACAGGGGAATCCGGGGAGCTGTTTTTT. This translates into CASRDTGESGELFF.

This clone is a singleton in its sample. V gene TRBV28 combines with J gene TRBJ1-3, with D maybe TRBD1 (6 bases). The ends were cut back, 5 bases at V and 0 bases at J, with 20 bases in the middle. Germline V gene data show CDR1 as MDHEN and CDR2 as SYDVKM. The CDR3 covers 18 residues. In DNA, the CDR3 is TGTGCCAGCAGTCCACTCCAGGGCCAGGGGTACTCTGGAAACACCATATATTTT. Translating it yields CASSPLQGQGYSGNTIYF.